This entry lists 32 T cell receptor beta chains sequenced from one sample in a study of OX40 agonist ivuxolimab in advanced cancers. The protocol was immunoSEQ multiplex PCR, while the TCRdb copy is restricted to in-frame clones and leaves out a portion. The sample has around 70,000 clones, around 90% seen once. The material sequenced was CD4+ or CD8+ T cells sorted from blood, taken in a trial of the OX40 agonist ivuxolimab. All receptors derive from an adult with an advanced solid tumor such as melanoma, head and neck, liver or kidney cancer.

The chain recombines TRBV7-9 with TRBJ1-2; D gene ambiguous. Trimming took 5 bases from V and 4 from J, leaving 20 bases between them. Looked up from germline, CDR1 is SEHNR and CDR2 is FQNEAQ (reference sequence). The CDR3 sequence is 16 residues long. CDR3 nucleotides: TGTGCCAGCAGCCCGTTCGAGACATTAGGGAGCTATGGCTACACCTTC. Translated: CASSPFETLGSYGYTF.

The genes are TRBV10-2 and TRBJ1-6; TRBD1 might be the D (5 bases). Germline CDR1 reads WSHSY; CDR2 reads SAAADI. The ends were cut back, 2 bases at V and 14 bases at J, with 10 bases in the middle. The CDR3 extends over 12 amino acids. The CDR3: CASSEQEGALHF. CDR3 in DNA: TGCGCCAGCAGTGAGCAGGAAGGGGCCCTCCACTTT.

The gene calls are TRBV30 and TRBJ2-7; no clear D gene. There are 11 residues in the CDR3. CDR1 GTSNPN and CDR2 SVGIG come from the germline V gene (reference sequence). The CDR3 DNA follows: TGTGCGGGGTCAGGCTCCTACGAGCAGTACTTC. It translates to CAGSGSYEQYF.

This clone was picked up one time. The chain uses TRBV7-2 and TRBJ2-1; the match to TRBD1 covers 7 bases. The V gene's germline CDR1 is SGHTA and CDR2 FQGNSA. Trimming cost V 5 bases and J 5 bases; bases outside gene matches: 12. The CDR3 contains 16 residues. Here the CDR3 DNA reads TGTGCCAGCAGCCTTAGGGGGCTCCCGACCAACAATGAGCAGTTCTTC. Protein sequence: CASSLRGLPTNNEQFF.

The CDR3: CASSLWGGANIQYF. Here the CDR3 DNA reads TGTGCCAGCAGCCTGTGGGGGGGCGCGAACATTCAGTACTTC. The V and J genes are TRBV7-2 and TRBJ2-4; maybe TRBD2 (7 bases). CDR3 length: 14 amino acids. The germline V and J ends were trimmed by 5 bases and 7 bases, with 15 bases remaining between them. Looked up from germline, CDR1 is SGHTA and CDR2 is FQGNSA.

This chain joins TRBV11-2 and TRBJ2-3, with 11 nucleotides matching TRBD2. With V trimmed by 2 bases and J by 4 bases, 8 bases remained unmatched. Germline lookup yields CDR1 SGHAT and CDR2 FQNNGV. The CDR3 totals 17 residues. CDR3 amino acids: CASSLSLAGGVADTQYF. In DNA form, the CDR3 reads TGTGCCAGCAGCTTATCATTAGCGGGGGGGGTAGCAGATACGCAGTATTTT. The full variable domain, rest sourced from reference TRBV11-2 and TRBJ2-3, is EAGVAQSPRYKIIEKRQSVAFWCNPISGHATLYWYQQILGQGPKLLIQFQNNGVVDDSQLPKDRFSAERLKGVDSTLKIQPAKLEDSAVYLCASSLSLAGGVADTQYFGPGTRLTVL.

The chain employs TRBV12-2 and TRBJ1-5. TRBV12-2 is described as a pseudogene. The CDR3 spans 12 residues. DNA for the CDR3: TGTGCAAGTCGCTTAGTAGCTCAGCCCCAGCATTTT. This encodes CASRLVAQPQHF.

This clone was counted a few times. The gene calls are TRBV18 and TRBJ1-4; D call uncertain. In germline, CDR1 is KGHSH, CDR2 LQKENI. The CDR3 covers 14 residues. V was shortened by 6 bases and J by 8 bases, with 16 bases between the two germline ends. CDR3 loop: CASSDPRTREKLFF. For the CDR3, the DNA is TGTGCCAGCTCGGACCCGAGAACTCGCGAAAAACTGTTTTTT.

The chain recombines TRBV6-6 with TRBJ2-2; D is undetermined. The CDR3 sequence is 13 residues long. The germline V and J ends were trimmed by 4 bases and 4 bases, with 7 bases remaining between them. Germline V CDR1 and CDR2: MNHNY, SVGAGI (reference sequence). The CDR3 spells CASSLTPTGELFF. CDR3 nucleotides: TGTGCCAGCAGTTTAACCCCCACCGGGGAGCTGTTTTTT.

The V and J genes are TRBV5-6 and TRBJ1-5; the D gene is possibly TRBD1 (5 bases). From germline, CDR1 is SGHDT and CDR2 YYEEEE. Trimming removed 2 bases from V and 3 bases from J, with 9 bases in between. The CDR3 runs 14 residues. The CDR3 loop reads CASSLLGLNQPQHF. In nucleotides, the CDR3 is TGTGCCAGCAGCTTACTGGGGCTCAATCAGCCCCAGCATTTT.

This sequence joins TRBV15 and TRBJ2-7; D possibly corresponds to TRBD2 (6 bases). The germline V gene encodes CDR1 LNHNV and CDR2 YYDKDF (reference sequence). The V end was cut by 1 base, the J end by 0 bases, with 7 bases between. CDR3 length equals 14 residues. The CDR3 loop reads CATSRGGDSYEQYF. The DNA of the CDR3 is TGTGCCACCAGCAGAGGGGGGGACTCCTACGAGCAGTACTTC.

In this sample, this clone turned up once. The chain employs TRBV11-3 and TRBJ1-1, with D unresolved. Trimming cost V 5 bases and J 2 bases, with 9 bases left between them. The CDR3 spans 13 residues. The germline V gene encodes CDR1 SGHNT and CDR2 YENEEA. The CDR3 nucleotides are TGTGCCAGCAGCCGGACGGGCAACACTGAAGCTTTCTTT. Protein sequence: CASSRTGNTEAFF.

This chain uses TRBV19 with TRBJ2-2, with 9 bases fitting TRBD1. In germline, CDR1 is LNHDA, CDR2 SQIVND (reference sequence). Unmatched junction bases numbered 12, after V lost 1 base and J lost 15 bases. The CDR3 covers 15 residues. The CDR3 DNA is TGTGCCAGTAGTATAGGCGGGACAGGGTATAGGAAGGTGTTTTTT. It yields the protein CASSIGGTGYRKVFF.

V usage is TRBV5-1 and J usage is TRBJ2-7; TRBD2 might be the D (7 bases). Germline CDR1 is SGHRS and CDR2 is YFSETQ. Trimming took 0 bases from V and 4 from J, leaving 14 bases between them. The CDR3 is 15 amino acids. The CDR3 DNA reads as TGCGCCAGCAGCTTGGCCGGGGGGCTCCAGTACGAGCAGTACTTC. Translated: CASSLAGGLQYEQYF. The whole variable domain, remainder taken from reference TRBV5-1 and TRBJ2-7, is KAGVTQTPRYLIKTRGQQVTLSCSPISGHRSVSWYQQTPGQGLQFLFEYFSETQRNKGNFPGRFSGRQFSNSRSEMNVSTLELGDSALYLCASSLAGGLQYEQYFGPGTRLTVT.

V gene TRBV6-5 combines with J gene TRBJ2-2; TRBD2 might be the D (5 bases). CDR3 length equals 16 residues. The ends were cut back, 2 bases at V and 1 base at J, with 11 bases in the middle. Germline values: CDR1 MNHEY, CDR2 SVGAGI. The CDR3 loop is CASSYPGLRNTGELFF. The CDR3 region has the DNA TGTGCCAGCAGTTACCCCGGACTCAGGAACACCGGGGAGCTGTTTTTT.

The chain uses TRBV7-2 and TRBJ2-2; D possibly corresponds to TRBD2 (5 bases). Between the trimmed V and J ends, which lost 5 bases and 4 bases, there was a span of 11 bases. This CDR3 contains 14 residues. CDR1 is SGHTA and CDR2 is FQGNSA in the germline V gene. The CDR3 loop is CASSPDYITGELFF. The CDR3 nucleotides are TGTGCCAGCAGCCCTGACTATATCACCGGGGAGCTGTTTTTT.

V and J are TRBV19 and TRBJ1-5; a weak D match, TRBD1 (6 bases). The CDR3 consists of 14 residues. Between the trimmed V and J ends, which lost 7 bases and 6 bases, there was a span of 16 bases. The germline V gene encodes CDR1 LNHDA and CDR2 SQIVND (reference sequence). CDR3 coding DNA: TGTGCCAGTACCGAGAGTGGGGGGGCTCAGCCCCAGCATTTT. Its translation: CASTESGGAQPQHF.

The chain combines TRBV25-1 with TRBJ1-1, with TRBD1 matching 7 bases. V shed 4 bases, J shed 4 bases, and the junction held 6 bases outside the gene matches. This CDR3 comprises 14 residues. Germline V CDR1 and CDR2: MGHDK, SYGVNS. Here the CDR3 reads CASSGTGERTEAFF. The CDR3 DNA reads as TGTGCCAGCAGTGGCACAGGGGAGCGCACTGAAGCTTTCTTT.

The chain couples TRBV5-5 to TRBJ1-3; D is uncertain. The CDR3 runs 13 residues. Per the germline V gene, CDR1 is SGHKS and CDR2 is YYEKEE (reference sequence). V shed 4 bases and J shed 4 bases, with 9 bases lying between them. CDR3 sequence: CASSAIAGNTIYF. The CDR3 nucleotides read TGTGCCAGCAGCGCCATAGCAGGAAACACCATATATTTT.

The chain carries TRBV14 and TRBJ2-1; 16 bases match TRBD2. The CDR3 totals 18 residues. Germline CDR1 is SGHDN and CDR2 is FVKESK. Germline trimming cut 0 bases from V and 7 bases from J; bases unmatched to any gene: 6. CDR3 in amino acids: CASSQEGTSGGAQNEQFF. The CDR3 DNA reads TGTGCCAGCAGCCAAGAGGGGACTAGCGGGGGGGCTCAAAATGAGCAGTTCTTC.

The gene calls are TRBV6-6 and TRBJ1-1; possible D gene TRBD1, 5 bases. The germline V gene has CDR1 MNHNY and CDR2 SVGAGI (reference sequence). The V and J ends lost 0 bases and 6 bases respectively, with 11 bases between them. The CDR3 has 14 amino acids. In nucleotides, the CDR3 is TGTGCCAGCAGTTACTCGGGGGGGAAGGCTGAAGCTTTCTTT. Encoded protein: CASSYSGGKAEAFF.

This clone appeared once. The V and J genes are TRBV27 and TRBJ2-7, with D hard to call. With 6 bases removed from V and 3 bases from J, the gap between germline ends came to 12 bases. Germline assignment: CDR1 MNHEY and CDR2 SMNVEV (reference sequence). CDR3 length: 13 amino acids. CDR3 DNA sequence: TGTGCCAGCAGCCCCGCGTATTACTACGAGCAGTACTTC. It yields the protein CASSPAYYYEQYF.

This chain links TRBV15 with TRBJ1-2; D perhaps matches TRBD1 (6 bases). Germline-derived CDR1 and CDR2 are LNHNV and YYDKDF (reference sequence). The CDR3 contains 15 residues. Deletions cut 5 bases from V and 5 bases from J, with 18 bases between. The CDR3 DNA reads as TGTGCCACCAGCCCAGGGCCAGGGGCCTCATATGGCTACACCTTC. Amino acid sequence: CATSPGPGASYGYTF.

The rearrangement uses TRBV18 and TRBJ2-7; 7 bases are shared with TRBD1. CDR1 KGHSH and CDR2 LQKENI come from the germline V gene. CDR3 length equals 16 residues. J gave up 3 bases and V 3 bases, and 11 bases lay outside the gene matches. This CDR3 reads CASSPPTGISLYEQYF. CDR3 sequence (DNA): TGTGCCAGCTCACCCCCGACAGGGATATCGCTCTACGAGCAGTACTTC.

This chain joins TRBV19 and TRBJ2-2, with TRBD1 identical over 9 bases. V gave up 1 base and J gave up 2 bases; unmatched junction bases: 2. Germline V gene lookup returns CDR1 LNHDA and CDR2 SQIVND (reference sequence). The CDR3 extends over 16 amino acids. For the CDR3, the DNA is TGTGCCAGTAGTATAGGACAGGGGGTCAACACCGGGGAGCTGTTTTTT. This encodes CASSIGQGVNTGELFF.

The chain couples TRBV19 to TRBJ1-1, with D possibly TRBD1 on 5 matching bases. The CDR3 loop spans 13 amino acids. The germline CDR1 and CDR2 sequences are LNHDA and SQIVND (reference sequence). Trimming took 7 bases from V and 5 from J, leaving 14 bases between them. For the CDR3, the DNA is TGTGCCAGTATCCCCCCGGGGCGGACTGAAGCTTTCTTT. Translation: CASIPPGRTEAFF.

This clone came up once. V gene TRBV29-1 combines with J gene TRBJ2-7; TRBD1 matches at 8 bases. The CDR3 has 14 amino acids. CDR1 is SQVTM, CDR2 ANQGSEA, per germline. Unmatched junction bases numbered 7, after V lost 4 bases and J lost 2 bases. In nucleotides, the CDR3 is TGCAGCGTTGTAGCAGGGGGCCCCACCTACGAGCAGTACTTC. This gives the protein CSVVAGGPTYEQYF.

The chain couples TRBV7-2 to TRBJ1-5; tentative D call: TRBD1 (5 bases). CDR3 length: 13 residues. V dropped 3 bases and J dropped 4 bases, with 7 bases sitting between them. Looked up from germline, CDR1 is SGHTA and CDR2 is FQGNSA. The CDR3 DNA is TGTGCCAGCAGCTTTCGGGGGAATCAGCCCCAGCATTTT. This encodes CASSFRGNQPQHF.

This rearrangement joins TRBV27 to TRBJ1-6; D is undetermined. Germline CDR1 reads MNHEY; CDR2 reads SMNVEV (reference sequence). V lost 2 bases to trimming and J lost 10 bases, with 15 bases between them. This CDR3 spans 15 amino acids. CDR3 DNA sequence: TGTGCCAGCAGTTTAGACGGACGGCGAAACTCACCCCTCCACTTT. Protein sequence: CASSLDGRRNSPLHF.

The rearrangement uses TRBV7-8 and TRBJ2-3, with TRBD1 matching 7 bases. From germline, CDR1 is SGHVS and CDR2 FQNEAQ. The CDR3 sequence is 16 residues long. V shed 5 bases and J 0 bases; nucleotides not matched to a gene: 8. The CDR3 is CASSPETGYSTDTQYF. CDR3 nucleotides: TGTGCCAGCAGCCCCGAGACAGGGTATAGCACAGATACGCAGTATTTT.

The chain recombines TRBV27 with TRBJ1-1; D remains unclear. This CDR3 is built from 12 residues. CDR1 is MNHEY and CDR2 is SMNVEV in the germline V gene (reference sequence). Trimming stripped 5 bases from V and 6 bases from J, with 10 bases between. CDR3 nucleotide sequence: TGTGCCAGCAGTACAGTGGGATCTGAAGCTTTCTTT. This sequence encodes CASSTVGSEAFF.

The chain has TRBV7-8 and TRBJ2-7; no firm D call. The CDR3 totals 13 residues. Germline CDR1 is SGHVS and CDR2 is FQNEAQ. V lost 4 bases to trimming and J lost 7 bases, with 14 bases between them. The DNA for the CDR3 is TGTGCCAGCAGCTCCCACGCCTCTACGGAGCAGTACTTC. It encodes CASSSHASTEQYF.